What follows is one T cell receptor (beta chain) and its context. Its cognate antigen is unknown. This entry comes from a study of OX40 agonist ivuxolimab in advanced cancers. Whole-study context: Ivuxolimab is a fully human IgG2 antibody that activates OX40 (CD134). Previous treatment with anti-PD-1, anti-PD-L1 or anti-CTLA-4 therapy was allowed; 30% to 50% had received some.

Study observations and caveats: Antigens targeted by the expanded peripheral T cells were not determined. In the 0.1 to 3.0 mg/kg range, CD4+ and CD8+ blood T cells had expanded clonally by week 6.

Sequenced by immunoSEQ multiplex PCR; TCRdb stores in-frame clones only, minus some. The sample shows about 54,000 clones, about 83% of them seen only once. The CDR3 runs to 13 residues. V was pared by 4 bases and J by 4 bases, with 8 bases between. Germline V gene lookup returns CDR1 SGHTA and CDR2 FQGNSA. Sequencing used CD4+ or CD8+ T cells sorted from blood, obtained in a trial of the OX40 agonist ivuxolimab. The chain is built from TRBV7-2 and TRBJ1-3; D not certain. This receptor was obtained from an adult with an advanced solid tumor such as melanoma, head and neck, liver or kidney cancer. The CDR3 loop reads CASSSQAGNTIYF. CDR3 sequence (DNA): TGTGCCAGCAGCTCCCAGGCCGGAAACACCATATATTTT.